One and the same sample provided the 17 T cell receptor beta chains below, sequenced in a study of Ad26.COV2.S vaccination and SARS-CoV-2 variants. Here immunoSEQ multiplex PCR was the method, and the copy in TCRdb shows in-frame clones only, minus some. The table lists roughly 390,000 clones, 80% to 90% of them singletons, with roughly 3.5% in the top ten. Treatment specified: around 19 received Ad26.COV2.S at low or high dose, single or two shots; several received placebo; per-sample allocation not given. Sampling was done on day 63 after the first vaccine or placebo injection. The starting material was peripheral blood, obtained in a trial of Ad26.COV2.S vaccine versus placebo. The source is a person between 18 and 65 years old who received the Ad26.COV2.S COVID-19 vaccine or a placebo.

The rearrangement joins TRBV6-5 to TRBJ2-5, with D unclear. Per the germline V gene, CDR1 is MNHEY and CDR2 is SVGAGI. This CDR3 region has 14 residues. Trimming took off 0 bases at V and 2 bases at J, with 7 bases between the two ends. The CDR3: CASSYSGHQETQYF. The CDR3 coding sequence is TGTGCCAGCAGTTACTCCGGGCATCAAGAGACCCAGTACTTC.

To note about this clone: Different DNA sequences within this sample yield the same CDR3. The chain combines TRBV20-1 with TRBJ1-1, with D unresolved. V lost 6 bases and J 1 base, leaving 9 bases between the germline ends. The length of the CDR3 is 12 residues. From germline, CDR1 is DFQATT and CDR2 SNEGSKA (reference sequence). CDR3 protein: CSASRANTEAFF. In nucleotides, the CDR3 is TGCAGTGCCAGTCGGGCGAACACTGAAGCTTTCTTT.

The genes are TRBV11-2 and TRBJ2-3, with D possibly TRBD2 on 7 matching bases. Trimming took 7 bases from V and 10 from J, leaving 18 bases between them. This CDR3 comprises 13 residues. The V gene's germline CDR1 is SGHAT and CDR2 FQNNGV. The CDR3 protein is CASNRGAGDAQYF. Written as DNA, the CDR3 is TGTGCCAGCAACCGGGGGGCTGGTGATGCGCAGTATTTT.

The J gene is TRBJ2-7, the V gene TRBV10-3; a possible D gene is TRBD1 (6 bases). Deletions cut 6 bases from V and 3 bases from J, with 12 bases between. CDR1 is ENHRY, CDR2 SYGVKD, per germline. The CDR3 extends over 13 amino acids. CDR3 sequence: CAIRRGQSYEQYF. The CDR3 DNA reads as TGTGCCATCAGGAGAGGACAGAGCTACGAGCAGTACTTC.

This clone has only one observation. The chain recombines TRBV2 with TRBJ2-3; 9 positions match TRBD1. The V gene's germline CDR1 is SNHLY and CDR2 FYNNEI. V was pared by 4 bases and J by 1 base, with 9 bases of the junction left unmatched. The CDR3 length is 17 residues. DNA for the CDR3: TGTGCCAGCAGTGGGACCACCAGGACAGGGGGCACAGATACGCAGTATTTT. Residues: CASSGTTRTGGTDTQYF.

This clone was counted once. The chain is built from TRBV7-9 and TRBJ1-1, with a weak D call TRBD1 (5 bases). The V and J ends lost 5 bases and 4 bases respectively, with 8 bases between them. Germline-derived CDR1 and CDR2 are SEHNR and FQNEAQ (reference sequence). This CDR3 region has 12 residues. For the CDR3, the DNA is TGTGCCAGCAGCCAGCAGGGCACTGAAGCTTTCTTT. Translation: CASSQQGTEAFF.

This chain uses TRBV6-5 with TRBJ2-2; D may be TRBD1 (6 bases). The germline V and J ends were trimmed by 7 bases and 1 base, with 7 bases remaining between them. In germline, CDR1 is MNHEY, CDR2 SVGAGI. The CDR3 is made up of 13 amino acids. CDR3 sequence: CASTRGNTGELFF. CDR3 sequence (DNA): TGTGCCAGCACCAGGGGGAACACCGGGGAGCTGTTTTTT.

The chain joins TRBV5-8 to TRBJ1-1; D not resolved. V dropped 4 bases and J dropped 1 base, with 14 bases sitting between them. The CDR3 sequence is 15 residues long. Germline loops: CDR1 SGHTS, CDR2 YDEGEE. The CDR3 region is CASSLGGVENTEAFF. The CDR3 DNA follows: TGTGCCAGCAGCCTTGGCGGTGTGGAGAACACTGAAGCTTTCTTT.

The gene calls are TRBV6-6 and TRBJ1-2; D is undetermined. This CDR3 is built from 11 residues. Trimming pared 6 bases from V and 2 bases from J, leaving 4 bases between. In germline, CDR1 is MNHNY, CDR2 SVGAGI (reference sequence). CDR3 sequence reads: CASSKNYGYTF. CDR3 nucleotides: TGTGCCAGCAGCAAGAACTATGGCTACACCTTC.

J is TRBJ1-3 and V is TRBV4-1; no clear D. The germline gives CDR1 MGHRA, CDR2 YSYEKL. The V gene lost 6 bases and the J gene lost 1 base, with 13 bases spanning the gap. The CDR3 has 15 residues. CDR3: CASSPRITSGNTIYF. The CDR3 DNA reads TGCGCCAGCAGTCCCAGAATTACTTCTGGAAACACCATATATTTT.

The J gene is TRBJ1-6, the V gene TRBV30, with a tentative D call TRBD1 (6 bases). Germline lookup yields CDR1 GTSNPN and CDR2 SVGIG (reference sequence). The CDR3 runs 17 residues. Trimming left V 3 bases short and J 0 bases short, with 15 bases between. CDR3 sequence reads: CAWRFDRSSSYNSPLHF. The DNA of the CDR3 is TGTGCCTGGAGGTTTGACAGGTCGAGCTCCTATAATTCACCCCTCCACTTT. Full variable domain (rest looked up from reference TRBV30 and TRBJ1-6): SQTIHQWPATLVQPVGSPLSLECTVEGTSNPNLYWYRQAAGRGLQLLFYSVGIGQISSEVPQNLSASRPQDRQFILSSKKLLLSDSGFYLCAWRFDRSSSYNSPLHFGNGTRLTVT.

V is TRBV2 and J is TRBJ2-1, with D possibly called TRBD1 or TRBD2 (5 bases each). The V gene lost 0 bases and the J gene lost 4 bases, with 10 bases spanning the gap. Per the germline V gene, CDR1 is SNHLY and CDR2 is FYNNEI. The CDR3 runs to 15 residues. CDR3 region: CASSEAGGYYNEQFF. Here the CDR3 DNA reads TGTGCCAGCAGTGAAGCTGGGGGATATTACAATGAGCAGTTCTTC. The full variable domain, rest sourced from reference TRBV2 and TRBJ2-1, is EPEVTQTPSHQVTQMGQEVILRCVPISNHLYFYWYRQILGQKVEFLVSFYNNEISEKSEIFDDQFSVERPDGSNFTLKIRSTKLEDSAMYFCASSEAGGYYNEQFFGPGTRLTVL.

Here the CDR3 DNA reads TGCGCCAGCAGCCAATCACAGCTCACCGGGGAGCTGTTTTTT. Protein sequence: CASSQSQLTGELFF. The chain employs TRBV4-3 and TRBJ2-2; D gene unclear. V gave up 2 bases and J gave up 4 bases, with 8 bases separating them. Germline V gene lookup returns CDR1 LGHNA and CDR2 YSLEER. This CDR3 contains 14 residues.

The gene calls are TRBV7-9 and TRBJ2-1; weak D call: TRBD1 (6 bases). This CDR3 region has 12 residues. The V end was cut by 5 bases, the J end by 7 bases, with 9 bases between. Germline lookup yields CDR1 SEHNR and CDR2 FQNEAQ (reference sequence). The CDR3, as DNA: TGTGCCAGCAGCAGGGACAATAATGAGCAGTTCTTC. Its protein product is CASSRDNNEQFF.

The chain combines TRBV2 with TRBJ2-2; TRBD1 is a possible D gene (6 bases). This CDR3 has 14 amino acids. Germline V gives CDR1 SNHLY, CDR2 FYNNEI. The V end was cut by 6 bases, the J end by 1 base, with 9 bases between. The CDR3 DNA reads as TGTGCCAGCAGGAGGACAGTGAACACCGGGGAGCTGTTTTTT. Protein: CASRRTVNTGELFF.

The genes are TRBV9 and TRBJ1-2, with TRBD1 as a possible D gene (6 bases). Trimming removed 0 bases at V and 8 bases at J, with 14 bases between. In germline, CDR1 is SGDLS, CDR2 YYNGEE. The CDR3 has 14 amino acids. The CDR3 DNA sequence: TGTGCCAGCAGCGTAGAGGGGGGCATCGAGGGCTACACCTTC. Its translation is CASSVEGGIEGYTF.

The chain is built from TRBV6-1 and TRBJ2-7; D gene ambiguous. V lost 0 bases and J lost 3, with 9 bases in between. Germline CDR1 and CDR2: MNHNS and SASEGT. The CDR3 length is 14 residues. The CDR3 spells CASSEARLYYEQYF. CDR3 in DNA: TGTGCCAGCAGTGAAGCGCGGTTGTACTACGAGCAGTACTTC.